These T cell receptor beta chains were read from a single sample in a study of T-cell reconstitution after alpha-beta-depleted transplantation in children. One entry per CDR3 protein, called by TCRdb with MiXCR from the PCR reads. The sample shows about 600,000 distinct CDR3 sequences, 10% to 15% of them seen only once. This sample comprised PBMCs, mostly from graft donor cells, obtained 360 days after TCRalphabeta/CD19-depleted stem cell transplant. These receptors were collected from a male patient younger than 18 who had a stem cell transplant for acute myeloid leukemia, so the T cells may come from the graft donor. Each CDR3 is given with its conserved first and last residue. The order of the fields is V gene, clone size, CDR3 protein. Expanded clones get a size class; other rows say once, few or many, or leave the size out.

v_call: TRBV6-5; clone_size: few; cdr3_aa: CASSYSITGVAGANVLTF
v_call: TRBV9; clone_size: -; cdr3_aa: CASGPQSSGANVLTF
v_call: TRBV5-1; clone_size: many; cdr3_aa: CASSQTERPWNEQFF
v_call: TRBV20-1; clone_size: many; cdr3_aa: CSASLQGAYEQYF
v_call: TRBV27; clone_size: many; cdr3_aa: CASSSQYLAGETDTQYF
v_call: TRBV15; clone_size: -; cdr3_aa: CATSIRAWFGSLRHTEAFF
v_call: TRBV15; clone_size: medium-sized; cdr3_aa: CATSRDRTGETQYF
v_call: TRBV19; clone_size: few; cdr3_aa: CASKGAAPETQYF
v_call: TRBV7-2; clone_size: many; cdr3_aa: CASSFNGETQYF
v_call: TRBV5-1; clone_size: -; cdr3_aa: CASSIGAAPEKLFF
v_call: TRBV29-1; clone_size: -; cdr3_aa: CSPWGSGSYNGQFF
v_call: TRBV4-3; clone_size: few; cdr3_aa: CASSQDWEVYYEQYF
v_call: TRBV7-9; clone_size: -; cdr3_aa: CASSLGQQHEQFF
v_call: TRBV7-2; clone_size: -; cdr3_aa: CASSQGGGPGSTDTQYF
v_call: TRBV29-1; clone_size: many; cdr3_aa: CSVERGPAYEQYF
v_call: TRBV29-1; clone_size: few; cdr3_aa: CSVEEGLRRRRAWTEAFF
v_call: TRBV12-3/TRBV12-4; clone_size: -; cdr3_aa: CASSPSAYEQYF
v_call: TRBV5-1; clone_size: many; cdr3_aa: CASSLWTAQETQYF
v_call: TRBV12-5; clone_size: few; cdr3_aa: CASGSPFSETQYF
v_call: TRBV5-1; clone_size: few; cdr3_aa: CASSLEVEGSPNYGYTF
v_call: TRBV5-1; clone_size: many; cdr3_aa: CASSLDRLKNYGYTF
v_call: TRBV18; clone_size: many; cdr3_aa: CASSPLREYNEQFF
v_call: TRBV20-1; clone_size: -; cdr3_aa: CSARERQGFTNEKLFF
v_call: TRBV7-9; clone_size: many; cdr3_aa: CASSLDMGKETQYF
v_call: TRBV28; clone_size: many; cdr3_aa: CAVHSGTGGYGYTF
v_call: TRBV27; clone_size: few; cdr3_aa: CASSFGLTGTDTQYF
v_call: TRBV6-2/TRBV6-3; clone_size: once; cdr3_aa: CASTIIRGVASGEQFF
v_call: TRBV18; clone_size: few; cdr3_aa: CASSPTGNTYEQYF
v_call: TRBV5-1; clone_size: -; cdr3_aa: CASSFRQGPGTDTQYF
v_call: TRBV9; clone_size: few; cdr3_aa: CASSVVVGTSITDTQYF
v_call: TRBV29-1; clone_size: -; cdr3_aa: CSVGPLRANYGYTF
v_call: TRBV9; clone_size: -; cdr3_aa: CASSIRDQETQNF
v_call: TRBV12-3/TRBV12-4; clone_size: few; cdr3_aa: CASSLGGIGELFF
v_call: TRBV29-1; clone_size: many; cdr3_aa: CSGMDGGSRGIPYNEQFF
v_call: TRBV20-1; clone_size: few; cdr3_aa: CSARVVGTGPYEQYF
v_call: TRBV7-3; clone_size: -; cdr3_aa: CASSLNGGRVYEQYF
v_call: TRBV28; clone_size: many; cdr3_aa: CASSLAGLAGELDTQYF
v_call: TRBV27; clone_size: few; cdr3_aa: CASSSRLKPGFDEQFF
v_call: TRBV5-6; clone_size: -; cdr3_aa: CASSPGLSVISYNEQFF
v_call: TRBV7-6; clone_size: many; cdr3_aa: CASSLFVGGEEDYEQYF
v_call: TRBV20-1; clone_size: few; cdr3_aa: CSARASGRVDTGELFF
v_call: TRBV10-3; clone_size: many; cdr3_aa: CAITRGRPNTEAFF
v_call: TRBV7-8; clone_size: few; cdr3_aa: CASSLAARAANIQYF
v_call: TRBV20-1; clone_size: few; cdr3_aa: CSARQGAKNIQYF
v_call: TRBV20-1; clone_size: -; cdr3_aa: CSAANRQDTNTDTQYF
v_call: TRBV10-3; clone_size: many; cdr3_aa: CAITIGGTGELFF
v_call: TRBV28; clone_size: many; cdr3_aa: CASRQGLAGGRGRVSEQFF
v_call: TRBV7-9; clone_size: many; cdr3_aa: CASSLTGYGNTIYF
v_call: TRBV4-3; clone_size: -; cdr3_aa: CASRDPNEQFF
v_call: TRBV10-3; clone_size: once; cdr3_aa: CAISAEAGGPRTGELFF
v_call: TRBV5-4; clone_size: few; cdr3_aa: CASSLGLSKETQYF
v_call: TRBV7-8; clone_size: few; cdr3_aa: CASSIGTLGPYEQYF
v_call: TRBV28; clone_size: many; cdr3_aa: CASSGRYSETLRNEQFF
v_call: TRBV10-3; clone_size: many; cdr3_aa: CAISEWVGGPEAGETQYF
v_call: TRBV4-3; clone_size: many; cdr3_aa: CASSQDGEAGGYNEQFF